The 20 T cell receptor beta chains presented below share a single source sample, sequenced in a study of identical twins. Using its own MiXCR run on the 5' RACE reads, TCRdb lists one record per CDR3 protein. The table lists approximately 350,000 distinct CDR3 sequences, roughly an eighth of them singletons. The sample was also linked to a second study, of yellow fever vaccine responses in identical twins.

Sample: CD8+ T cells sorted from blood. The receptor source for this set is a young woman in good health.

The chain links TRBV20-1 to TRBJ1-4, with a weak D call TRBD1 (5 bases). The germline V gene has CDR1 DFQATT and CDR2 SNEGSKA (reference sequence). The CDR3 spans 14 residues. Trimming shortened V by 2 bases and J by 2 bases, and 9 bases separated the two germline ends. CDR3 protein: CSARHRDTNEKLFF. Here the CDR3 DNA reads TGCAGTGCTAGACACCGGGACACTAATGAAAAACTGTTTTTT.

This clonotype was seen at least ten times. The chain recombines TRBV11-2 with TRBJ2-5, with TRBD2 identical over 12 bases. From germline, CDR1 is SGHAT and CDR2 FQNNGV. With V trimmed by 1 base and J by 3 bases, 9 bases remained unmatched. The CDR3 covers 18 residues. In nucleotides, the CDR3 is TGTGCCAGCAGCTTAGGCCCTTCGACTAGCGGGGGTGAAGAGACCCAGTACTTC. Protein sequence: CASSLGPSTSGGEETQYF.

This sequence joins TRBV11-3 and TRBJ2-5; 8 nucleotides line up with TRBD2. The CDR3 totals 13 residues. CDR1 is SGHNT and CDR2 is YENEEA in the germline V gene. V gave up 0 bases and J gave up 7 bases; unmatched junction bases: 1. The CDR3 protein is CASSLDGLATQYF. For the CDR3, the DNA is TGTGCCAGCAGCTTAGATGGACTAGCGACCCAGTACTTC.

This clonotype came up a few times. The chain uses TRBV5-6 and TRBJ2-3; TRBD1 aligns across 7 bases. The junction had 9 bases not matched to a gene; V was cut back by 5 bases and J by 0 bases. This CDR3 contains 16 residues. From germline, CDR1 is SGHDT and CDR2 YYEEEE. The CDR3 is CASRVTGALSTDTQYF. In DNA form, the CDR3 reads TGTGCCAGCAGGGTTACAGGGGCCCTTAGCACAGATACGCAGTATTTT.

This clonotype was seen more than once but under ten times. The rearrangement uses TRBV7-3 and TRBJ2-1; TRBD2 is a possible D gene (6 bases). This CDR3 has 16 residues. Trimming stripped 1 base from V and 9 bases from J, with 19 bases between. The germline CDR1 and CDR2 sequences are SGHTA and FQGTGA. CDR3 in amino acids: CASSLISGGEGGEQFF. The DNA of the CDR3 is TGTGCCAGCAGCTTAATTTCCGGAGGGGAAGGAGGTGAGCAGTTCTTC.

This clonotype was counted only a few times. V usage is TRBV5-1 and J usage is TRBJ2-4, with TRBD2 matching over 8 bases. This CDR3 contains 17 residues. Germline CDR1 SGHRS, CDR2 YFSETQ. V dropped 0 bases and J dropped 6; count of bases not matched to a gene: 11. As DNA, the CDR3 is TGCGCCAGCAGCTTGGGCCCCCTAGGGAGCGGGAGAAACATTCAGTACTTC. Its translation: CASSLGPLGSGRNIQYF.

In its sample, this clonotype was seen many times. CDR3 coding DNA: TGCAGTGCTAAGGCGGGAGATGGTCGAGAGACCCAGTACTTC. Translating gives CSAKAGDGRETQYF. The rearrangement links TRBV20-1 to TRBJ2-5, with 7 bases aligning to TRBD2. The V and J ends lost 4 bases and 4 bases, in that order; junction bases with no gene match: 9. The V gene's germline CDR1 is DFQATT and CDR2 SNEGSKA (reference sequence). CDR3 length equals 14 residues.

V is TRBV5-4 and J is TRBJ2-1, with TRBD2 identical over 10 bases. After removal of 5 bases from V and 5 bases from J, the junction contained 10 bases not matched to a gene. The CDR3 sequence is 16 residues long. The germline gives CDR1 SGHNT, CDR2 YYREEE (reference sequence). The CDR3 DNA sequence: TGTGCCAGCAGGGCACCCGGGACTAGCGCCCACAATGAGCAGTTCTTC. Amino acid sequence: CASRAPGTSAHNEQFF. Full variable domain (outside the CDR3, taken from reference TRBV5-4 and TRBJ2-1): ETGVTQSPTHLIKTRGQQVTLRCSSQSGHNTVSWYQQALGQGPQFIFQYYREEENGRGNFPPRFSGLQFPNYSSELNVNALELDDSALYLCASRAPGTSAHNEQFFGPGTRLTVL.

This clonotype came up many times. CDR3 in amino acids: CATSPGQEANEQFF. CDR3 coding DNA: TGTGCCACCAGTCCCGGACAGGAGGCCAATGAGCAGTTCTTC. This chain uses TRBV15 with TRBJ2-1; 7 bases match TRBD1. Germline CDR1 LNHNV, CDR2 YYDKDF (reference sequence). Losses at the gene ends were 6 bases for V and 6 bases for J; bases not matched to a gene: 8. This CDR3 is built from 14 residues. The variable domain in full, completed from reference TRBV15 and TRBJ2-1, reads DAMVIQNPRYQVTQFGKPVTLSCSQTLNHNVMYWYQQKSSQAPKLLFHYYDKDFNNEADTPDNFQSRRPNTSFCFLDIRSPGLGDTAMYLCATSPGQEANEQFFGPGTRLTVL.

J is TRBJ2-7 and V is TRBV3-1; D gene ambiguous. Germline CDR1 is LGHDT and CDR2 is YNNKEL (reference sequence). The CDR3 spans 15 residues. Trimming took off 4 bases at V and 3 bases at J, with 16 bases between the two ends. CDR3 nucleotide sequence: TGTGCCAGCAGCCCCGGCCCCGAAACGGTCTACGAGCAGTACGTC. Translation: CASSPGPETVYEQYV.

There are many counts of this clonotype. The genes are TRBV4-1 and TRBJ2-1; D perhaps matches TRBD2 (6 bases). Per the germline V gene, CDR1 is MGHRA and CDR2 is YSYEKL. The CDR3 has 15 residues. V was clipped by 3 bases and J by 7 bases, with 16 bases between them. The CDR3: CASSHPGTELNEQFF. Written as DNA, the CDR3 is TGCGCCAGCAGCCACCCCGGGACTGAACTTAATGAGCAGTTCTTC.

This rearrangement joins TRBV6-1 to TRBJ2-5; no definite D call. V lost 4 bases and J 2 bases, leaving 14 bases between the germline ends. This CDR3 region has 15 residues. Germline V gene sequence: CDR1 MNHNS, CDR2 SASEGT. The CDR3 loop reads CASSARAAVQETQYF. Here the CDR3 DNA reads TGTGCCAGCAGTGCCCGGGCAGCCGTACAAGAGACCCAGTACTTC.

This clonotype has ten or more counts. The chain recombines TRBV20-1 with TRBJ1-5; D unresolved. This CDR3 spans 15 amino acids. The V gene's germline CDR1 is DFQATT and CDR2 SNEGSKA (reference sequence). Trimming took 6 bases from V and 0 from J, leaving 15 bases between them. The CDR3 bases are TGCAGTGCCACTAGAGGCAGGCTTAGCAATCAGCCCCAGCATTTT. Translating gives CSATRGRLSNQPQHF.

This clonotype was recorded only once. The chain uses TRBV14 and TRBJ1-2; D possibly corresponds to TRBD1 (5 bases). CDR1 is SGHDN, CDR2 FVKESK, per germline. V dropped 4 bases and J dropped 4 bases, with 13 bases sitting between them. This CDR3 has 14 amino acids. The chain's CDR3 is CASSRQSTSYGYTF. The DNA of the CDR3 is TGTGCCAGCAGCCGACAGTCAACCAGCTATGGCTACACCTTC.

This clonotype was picked up a small number of times. This rearrangement joins TRBV7-8 to TRBJ2-2; TRBD2 might be the D (6 bases). V shed 5 bases and J shed 4 bases, with 11 bases lying between them. CDR1 and CDR2 (germline): SGHVS, FQNEAQ. This CDR3 is 14 amino acids long. The CDR3 here is CASSPGSPTGELFF. CDR3 DNA: TGTGCCAGCAGCCCCGGGAGCCCCACCGGGGAGCTGTTTTTT.

This clonotype has just a few counts. The chain has TRBV28 and TRBJ1-2; D is ambiguous. Trimming shortened V by 3 bases and J by 7 bases, and 9 bases separated the two germline ends. Per the germline V gene, CDR1 is MDHEN and CDR2 is SYDVKM. The CDR3 is made up of 12 amino acids. This chain's CDR3 is CASSFSWAGYTF. Here the CDR3 DNA reads TGTGCCAGCAGTTTTTCTTGGGCTGGCTACACCTTC.

The DNA for the CDR3 is TGTGCCAGCAGCTCGGCCGGCTGGGAGACCCAGTACTTC. Amino acid sequence: CASSSAGWETQYF. The chain employs TRBV13 and TRBJ2-5, with D uncertain. Trimming stripped 4 bases from V and 5 bases from J, with 11 bases between. Germline values: CDR1 PRHDT, CDR2 FYEKMQ (reference sequence). The CDR3 has 13 amino acids. The whole variable domain, filled in from reference TRBV13 and TRBJ2-5, reads AAGVIQSPRHLIKEKRETATLKCYPIPRHDTVYWYQQGPGQDPQFLISFYEKMQSDKGSIPDRFSAQQFSDYHSELNMSSLELGDSALYFCASSSAGWETQYFGPGTRLLVL.

This clonotype has just a few counts. The CDR3 sequence is CASSRGYSYEQYF. In DNA form, the CDR3 reads TGTGCCAGCTCCCGGGGCTACTCCTACGAGCAGTACTTC. The rearrangement links TRBV7-8 to TRBJ2-7; D possibly matches TRBD1 or TRBD2 (5 bases each). Trimming left V 8 bases short and J 0 bases short, with 11 bases between. The CDR3 has 13 amino acids. CDR1 is SGHVS, CDR2 FQNEAQ, per germline. Drawing the rest from reference TRBV7-8 and TRBJ2-7, the complete variable domain is GAGVSQSPRYKVAKRGQDVALRCDPISGHVSLFWYQQALGQGPEFLTYFQNEAQLDKSGLPSDRFFAERPEGSVSTLKIQRTQQEDSAVYLCASSRGYSYEQYFGPGTRLTVT.

This clonotype came up once. The chain links TRBV20-1 to TRBJ2-7, with D tentatively TRBD2 (5 bases). Germline assignment: CDR1 DFQATT and CDR2 SNEGSKA (reference sequence). The V and J ends lost 1 base and 4 bases respectively, with 23 bases between them. The CDR3 covers 17 residues. Written as DNA, the CDR3 is TGCAGTGCTAGAGTTAGTATAGCGTCACATCCATTTTACGAGCAGTACTTC. It encodes CSARVSIASHPFYEQYF.

This sequence joins TRBV2 and TRBJ2-2; D remains ambiguous. This CDR3 comprises 14 residues. V lost 6 bases, J lost 3 bases, and 11 bases lay in between. CDR1 is SNHLY and CDR2 is FYNNEI in the germline V gene. CDR3 DNA sequence: TGTGCCAGCAGGATAAGGTCAGACACCGGGGAGCTGTTTTTT. It specifies CASRIRSDTGELFF.